Shown below are 26 T cell receptor beta chains from a single sample sequenced in a study of blood T cell repertoires in COVID-19. TCRdb keeps only in-frame clones here, not all; method: immunoSEQ multiplex PCR. Here the sample spans roughly 350,000 clones, about 89% being singletons. Sequencing input: peripheral blood. The origin of the receptors is a woman aged 25 to 39 with COVID-19, enrolled during active disease.

This rearrangement joins TRBV24-1 to TRBJ2-2; 8 bases align to TRBD2. Germline lookup yields CDR1 KGHDR and CDR2 SFDVKD. The CDR3 extends over 15 amino acids. After removal of 7 bases from V and 4 bases from J, the junction contained 7 bases not matched to a gene. For the CDR3, the DNA is TGTGCCACCAGCCAGCGGGAGACGCGCACCGGGGAGCTGTTTTTT. This translates into CATSQRETRTGELFF.

This CDR3 is CASSPWGSSGRVTDTQYF. CDR3 nucleotides: TGTGCCAGCAGCCCCTGGGGGTCCAGCGGGAGGGTTACAGATACGCAGTATTTT. This rearrangement joins TRBV5-5 to TRBJ2-3; 10 bases are shared with TRBD2. J gave up 3 bases and V 4 bases, and 14 bases lay outside the gene matches. CDR1 and CDR2 from the germline V gene are SGHKS and YYEKEE (reference sequence). The CDR3 runs 18 residues.

This clone was detected once. This chain connects TRBV30 to TRBJ2-7; D remains ambiguous. The CDR3 spans 14 residues. V was shortened by 1 base and J by 0 bases, with 10 bases between the two germline ends. CDR1 is GTSNPN, CDR2 SVGIG, per germline (reference sequence). The CDR3 is CAWSDWSLSYEQYF. CDR3 nucleotide sequence: TGTGCCTGGAGTGATTGGAGTCTCTCCTACGAGCAGTACTTC.

The rearrangement links TRBV7-9 to TRBJ2-4; TRBD2 aligns across 7 bases. V was pared by 5 bases and J by 7 bases, with 2 bases of the junction left unmatched. The CDR3 consists of 12 residues. Germline assignment: CDR1 SEHNR and CDR2 FQNEAQ (reference sequence). For the CDR3, the DNA is TGTGCCAGCAGCGCGGGAGTGAACATTCAGTACTTC. This sequence encodes CASSAGVNIQYF.

This clone was detected only once. V usage is TRBV10-2 and J usage is TRBJ2-7; no clear D gene. The CDR3 is 12 residues long. V dropped 0 bases and J dropped 12 bases, with 12 bases sitting between them. Per the germline V gene, CDR1 is WSHSY and CDR2 is SAAADI. For the CDR3, the DNA is TGCGCCAGCAGTGAGTCTATCCAGGTGGGGTACTTC. It specifies CASSESIQVGYF.

This chain links TRBV4-1 with TRBJ1-1; 8 positions match TRBD1. The CDR3 is 14 amino acids. Germline V CDR1 and CDR2: MGHRA, YSYEKL. The J segment lost 5 bases and the V segment lost 0 bases, leaving 2 bases of the junction unmatched. The CDR3 sequence is CASSQDTGGTEAFF. The DNA of the CDR3 is TGCGCCAGCAGCCAAGATACAGGGGGGACTGAAGCTTTCTTT.

This sequence joins TRBV25-1 and TRBJ2-3; TRBD2 aligns across 7 bases. Germline assignment: CDR1 MGHDK and CDR2 SYGVNS. This CDR3 is 18 amino acids long. V lost 0 bases to trimming and J lost 3 bases; unmatched junction nucleotides: 12. The CDR3 loop is CASSEYKGSGGSTDTQYF. CDR3 coding DNA: TGTGCCAGCAGTGAATATAAAGGTAGTGGCGGGAGTACAGATACGCAGTATTTT.

The V and J genes are TRBV7-2 and TRBJ1-4, with D maybe TRBD1 (5 bases). In germline, CDR1 is SGHTA, CDR2 FQGNSA. The CDR3 contains 15 residues. V was trimmed by 3 bases and J by 5 bases, leaving 13 bases between them. CDR3 region: CASSLRGWGNEKLFF. The CDR3 DNA follows: TGTGCCAGCAGCTTGCGGGGGTGGGGAAATGAAAAACTGTTTTTT.

This sequence joins TRBV2 and TRBJ1-4; no clear D. This CDR3 comprises 14 residues. CDR1 SNHLY and CDR2 FYNNEI come from the germline V gene. V was shortened by 6 bases and J by 0 bases, with 8 bases between the two germline ends. CDR3 sequence reads: CASRVRSTNEKLFF. The CDR3 bases are TGTGCCAGCAGGGTCAGATCAACTAATGAAAAACTGTTTTTT.

The rearrangement joins TRBV4-3 to TRBJ2-7; D is perhaps TRBD1 (5 bases). CDR1 is LGHNA and CDR2 is YSLEER in the germline V gene. The CDR3 is 15 amino acids. Trimming left V 4 bases short and J 4 bases short, with 17 bases between. This chain's CDR3 is CASSLRVGKVYEQYF. As DNA, the CDR3 is TGCGCCAGCAGCCTCAGGGTAGGGAAAGTTTACGAGCAGTACTTC.

The chain employs TRBV6-5 and TRBJ2-7; TRBD1 aligns across 7 bases. The V segment lost 2 bases and the J segment 0 bases; nucleotides outside the gene matches: 4. CDR1 and CDR2 from the germline V gene are MNHEY and SVGAGI. This CDR3 comprises 15 residues. CDR3 nucleotides: TGTGCCAGCAGTTACGAGGGGGCAAGCTCCTACGAGCAGTACTTC. Amino acid sequence: CASSYEGASSYEQYF.

This clone was recorded only once. The V call is TRBV6-1, the J call TRBJ2-7, with 11 bases matching TRBD1. Trimming removed 3 bases from V and 9 bases from J; junction bases left unmatched: 10. This CDR3 spans 15 amino acids. From germline, CDR1 is MNHNS and CDR2 SASEGT. The CDR3, as DNA: TGTGCCAGCAGTGAGGACAGGGGGCGATACGTCGGGCAGTACTTC. Protein product: CASSEDRGRYVGQYF.

This sequence joins TRBV7-2 and TRBJ2-1, with D maybe TRBD2 (7 bases). Trimming stripped 3 bases from V and 10 bases from J, with 16 bases between. The germline gives CDR1 SGHTA, CDR2 FQGNSA. The CDR3 runs to 14 residues. CDR3 region: CASSLAQGRGEQFF. The CDR3, as DNA: TGTGCCAGCAGCTTGGCCCAGGGGCGGGGGGAGCAGTTCTTC.

V is TRBV2 and J is TRBJ2-7, with D possibly matching TRBD1 (5 bases). Germline CDR1 and CDR2: SNHLY and FYNNEI. The V and J ends lost 2 bases and 4 bases respectively, with 12 bases between them. This CDR3 is 14 amino acids long. In DNA, the CDR3 is TGTGCCAGCAGTGAACAGGGAAGCCTGTACGAGCAGTACTTC. Encoded protein: CASSEQGSLYEQYF.

The rearrangement links TRBV3-1 (or the pseudogene TRBV3-2) to TRBJ2-6; D uncertain. V lost 3 bases and J lost 0, with 6 bases in between. This CDR3 is 15 amino acids long. In germline, CDR1 is LGHDT, CDR2 YNNKEL (reference sequence). This CDR3 reads CASSHSSSGANVLTF. The CDR3 DNA reads TGTGCCAGCAGCCATAGTAGCTCTGGGGCCAACGTCCTGACTTTC.

The chain is built from TRBV7-9 and TRBJ2-2; 12 bases align to TRBD2. The junction had 11 bases not matched to a gene; V was cut back by 10 bases and J by 5 bases. CDR1 and CDR2 from the germline V gene are SEHNR and FQNEAQ (reference sequence). The CDR3 is 16 amino acids. CDR3 nucleotide sequence: TGTGCCACCTCCAAATCTAGCGGGAGGGCAACCGGGGAGCTGTTTTTT. This encodes CATSKSSGRATGELFF.

The rearrangement links TRBV4-1 to TRBJ2-2, with D unresolved. There are 17 residues in the CDR3. V shed 3 bases and J shed 4 bases, with 18 bases lying between them. Germline lookup yields CDR1 MGHRA and CDR2 YSYEKL. CDR3 loop: CASSHLPGNGPTGELFF. The CDR3 nucleotides are TGCGCCAGCAGCCACCTCCCTGGTAATGGGCCCACCGGGGAGCTGTTTTTT.

The chain carries TRBV7-2 and TRBJ1-5, with 9 positions matching TRBD1. Germline V CDR1 and CDR2: SGHTA, FQGNSA. V was pared by 5 bases and J by 5 bases, with 7 bases of the junction left unmatched. This CDR3 spans 15 amino acids. The CDR3 protein is CASSPQGAVHQPQHF. In DNA form, the CDR3 reads TGTGCCAGCAGCCCACAGGGGGCGGTTCATCAGCCCCAGCATTTT.

The chain carries TRBV19 and TRBJ2-3; 12 bases align to TRBD2. V was pared by 6 bases and J by 2 bases, with 6 bases of the junction left unmatched. The germline gives CDR1 LNHDA, CDR2 SQIVND (reference sequence). CDR3 length: 16 residues. CDR3 sequence (DNA): TGTGCCAGTAGCACCCGACTAGCGGGAGACACAGATACGCAGTATTTT. It encodes CASSTRLAGDTDTQYF.

V is TRBV9 and J is TRBJ2-1, with 10 bases lining up with TRBD2. The junction had 10 bases not matched to a gene; V was cut back by 6 bases and J by 4 bases. Per the germline V gene, CDR1 is SGDLS and CDR2 is YYNGEE. The CDR3 extends over 16 amino acids. The DNA for the CDR3 is TGTGCCAGCACGGCAACGGGGACTAGCGTATACAATGAGCAGTTCTTC. Residues: CASTATGTSVYNEQFF.

CDR3 sequence reads: CASSLGVQPQHF. Written as DNA, the CDR3 is TGTGCCAGCAGCCTAGGGGTTCAGCCCCAGCATTTT. The chain carries TRBV5-8 and TRBJ1-5; D is possibly TRBD1 (5 bases). This CDR3 region has 12 residues. The V end was cut by 4 bases, the J end by 6 bases, with 8 bases between. Germline V CDR1 and CDR2: SGHTS, YDEGEE.

This clone was recorded only once. The chain combines TRBV11-2 with TRBJ2-1, with TRBD2 matching 10 bases. Germline CDR1 SGHAT, CDR2 FQNNGV. J lost 4 bases, V lost 1 base, and 7 bases had no gene match. CDR3 length: 17 amino acids. The CDR3 protein is CASSLGWLAGGYNEQFF. The CDR3 coding sequence is TGTGCCAGCAGCTTAGGGTGGTTAGCGGGAGGATACAATGAGCAGTTCTTC.

This rearrangement joins TRBV7-8 to TRBJ2-7; TRBD2 matches at 7 bases. The CDR3 length is 14 residues. The trim removed 5 bases at V and 5 bases at J, leaving 9 bases unmatched. Germline assignment: CDR1 SGHVS and CDR2 FQNEAQ. DNA for the CDR3: TGTGCCAGCAGCATGAGTGCGGGAGTCAACGAGCAGTACTTC. Translation: CASSMSAGVNEQYF. The variable domain in full, with the rest retrieved from reference TRBV7-8 and TRBJ2-7, is GAGVSQSPRYKVAKRGQDVALRCDPISGHVSLFWYQQALGQGPEFLTYFQNEAQLDKSGLPSDRFFAERPEGSVSTLKIQRTQQEDSAVYLCASSMSAGVNEQYFGPGTRLTVT.

V and J are TRBV10-3 and TRBJ2-5; D is unresolved. The CDR3 spans 14 residues. Germline CDR1 reads ENHRY; CDR2 reads SYGVKD. Trimming removed 4 bases at V and 14 bases at J, with 23 bases between. The CDR3 protein is CAISVGNDVGPRYF. The CDR3 region has the DNA TGTGCCATCAGTGTGGGTAACGATGTGGGCCCCCGATACTTC.

This rearrangement joins TRBV7-3 to TRBJ2-3; D may be TRBD2 (6 bases). CDR3 length: 14 amino acids. Germline lookup yields CDR1 SGHTA and CDR2 FQGTGA. V was trimmed by 3 bases and J by 6 bases, leaving 13 bases between them. CDR3 DNA sequence: TGTGCCAGCAGCTTGGAGACTAGTTCGGATACGCAGTATTTT. Its translation: CASSLETSSDTQYF.

This rearrangement joins TRBV7-2 to TRBJ2-3; D might be TRBD1 (6 bases). The CDR3 is 14 residues long. In germline, CDR1 is SGHTA, CDR2 FQGNSA. V shed 8 bases and J shed 3 bases, with 15 bases lying between them. CDR3 loop: CASSRTRGTDTQYF. The CDR3 nucleotides are TGTGCCAGCTCGCGGACCAGGGGAACAGATACGCAGTATTTT.